This TCR beta chain was captured by sequencing in a study of T cell repertoires in cytomegalovirus infection (dated by TCRdb to the late 2010s). As for the study more broadly: Alongside well-studied HLA-B-restricted epitopes, the peptide stimulations were aimed at recently identified HLA-C-restricted CMV epitopes, whose presentation resists viral immunomodulation. Donor HLA type was relevant to the analysis, because carriage of CMV infection together with the matching HLA type was indicated by public TCR beta signatures.

Beyond this particular receptor, the publication reports: Cumulative frequency of public TCR beta family members discriminated carriers of CMV infection plus the relevant HLA type in this cohort and an independent 352-donor cohort. The ex vivo response was dominated by HLA-C-restricted CMV-specific TCR beta clonotypes, which also provided the single most frequent clonotype in two of eight donors.

The CDR3 numbers 14 residues from cysteine through phenylalanine. Only the CDR3 region is kept as DNA, spanning 42 bases read in frame from base 1. CDR1 and CDR2, looked up from the germline V gene, are MGHRA and YSYEKL. V is clipped by 2 bases and J by 8 bases, and the sequence between their germline boundaries is 13 bases long. Sequencing used an Illumina HiSeq 1500. The public reads were reanalyzed by TCRdb: fastp trimming at Q25, MiXCR alignment, in-frame beta chains only. Rows matching on CDR3 protein sequence are summarized as one entry with the most common DNA and genes. The sample table lists fewer than 1,000,000 distinct CDR3 sequences, roughly 31% of them with a count of one. Roughly an eighth of the sample is taken by the ten largest. A note on this clonotype: Its binding antigen is unknown. No qualities accompany the bases; no much larger clone lies one base away.

This sample's treatment or condition label indicates: in vitro stimulation with specific CMV peptide epitopes to enrich CMV-specific T cells. The chain uses TRBV4-1 and TRBJ2-1; the D gene is perhaps TRBD2, from 5 matching bases. This material consisted of cultured CD8+ T cells from PBMCs, taken from culture after CMV antigen stimulation. This sequence originates from a human donor in good health (CMV status not recorded). Some clones in this sample may be carry-over from other donors' samples. The nucleotide sequence reads as follows: TGCGCCAGCAGCCAAACTCTAGCTCTGCATGAGCAGTTCTTC. It is translated as CASSQTLALHEQFF.